This T cell receptor beta chain derives from a study of blood T cell repertoires in COVID-19 (dated by TCRdb to 2020 to 2021). With regard to the full study: The collaborator samples originated in the United States, Italy and Spain and spanned the acute and convalescent phases of COVID-19. The prospective study material was composed of cDNA or gDNA derived from T cells, B-cell-depleted T cells, or PBMCs. The dataset comprised deeply sampled blood TCRbeta repertoires from subjects exposed to, actively infected with, or recovered from COVID-19. The repertoires were released in a freely available public database meant as a resource for research on the immune response to SARS-CoV-2. The samples were drawn from two sources: the first 160 participants of the ongoing ImmuneRACE study, and 1,254 subjects contributed by 6 global collaborators. The sample metadata nearly always contained a de-identified subject ID, COVID-19 status, age in years and sex. Where available, HLA class I and class II types were obtained from metadata supplied by the sample provider rather than from assay-based typing.

Points on this clone: It lacks a known antigen. Base qualities are not at hand, and no much larger clone is one base apart.

The immunoSEQ Assay, a bias-controlled multiplex PCR, was used to amplify TCRbeta CDR3 regions from genomic DNA. On the study's bioinformatics: Nucleated cell counts per sample were estimated from amplification of reference gene primers within the assay. Sequence reads were collapsed and filtered to measure the absolute abundance of every unique TCRbeta CDR3 rearrangement. Productive Simpson clonality was computed per sample as the square root of Simpson's diversity index over productive rearrangements. This immuneACCESS table, as held by TCRdb, lists in-frame sequences with V and J called but not all clones. Of the missing ones, under half trace to an unresolved V gene in checked studies; the others have no known cause. Clone size and V and J calls were adopted from that table, with D and trimming inferred from the DNA. The sample yields fewer than 400,000 clones; about 86% were counted once. The top ten constitute roughly a tenth of the sample.

V trim: 3 bases; J trim: 6 bases; unmatched bases: 5. Including the terminal cysteine and phenylalanine, the CDR3 comprises 15 residues. Kept here is only the CDR3 DNA, which spans 45 bases and is read in frame from base 1. The germline V gene specifies SGDLS as CDR1 and YYNGEE as CDR2. The full study reports these points: How much clinical and demographic metadata was included differed by source and by participant, and the metadata was provided uncurated.

Enrolling through a virtual design, the prospective study's participants ranged in age from about 18 to 89 years and lived across some 23 United States geographic areas. Cohort assignment in the prospective study relied on participant-reported clinical history from a screening survey and a study questionnaire. Recovered participants in ImmuneRACE Cohort 3 were defined by two consecutive negative NP/OP PCR tests, clearance by a healthcare professional, or resolution of symptoms. In the prospective study, mobile phlebotomists collected whole blood, serum and a nasopharyngeal or oropharyngeal swab from each participant. Over an approximately 2-month period, participants in the prospective study had the option of providing additional blood draws and questionnaires. Prospective study blood samples were shipped either frozen or at room temperature before DNA extraction.

The sequencing input was PBMCs or T cells enriched from blood (not recorded which). Recombination connected TRBV9 to TRBJ2-3, with 12 bases aligning to TRBD2. The sequence came from a woman aged 45-60 years who had recovered from COVID-19. The CDR3: CASSASGGGSDTQYF. The DNA reads TGTGCCAGCAGCGCTAGCGGGGGGGGCTCGGATACGCAGTATTTT. The reference TRBV9 and TRBJ2-3 proteins fill in what lies around the CDR3, so the full variable domain reads DSGVTQTPKHLITATGQRVTLRCSPRSGDLSVYWYQQSLDQGLQFLIQYYNGEERAKGNILERFSAQQFPDLHSELNLSSLELGDSALYFCASSASGGGSDTQYFGPGTRLTVL.